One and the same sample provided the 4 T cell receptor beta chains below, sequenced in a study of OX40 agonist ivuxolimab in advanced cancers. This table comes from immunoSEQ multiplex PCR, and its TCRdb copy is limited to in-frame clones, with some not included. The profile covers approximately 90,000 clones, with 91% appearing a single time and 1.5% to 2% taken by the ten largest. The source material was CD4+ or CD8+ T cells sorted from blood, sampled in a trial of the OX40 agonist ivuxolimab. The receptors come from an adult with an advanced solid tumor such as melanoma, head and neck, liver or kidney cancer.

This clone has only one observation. The CDR3 is CASSLGQNNSPLHF. The CDR3 coding sequence is TGTGCCAGCAGCCTGGGACAGAATAATTCACCCCTCCACTTT. J is TRBJ1-6 and V is TRBV25-1, with TRBD1 identical over 7 bases. With 6 bases clipped from V and 5 bases from J, the junction kept 4 bases outside the gene matches. The V gene's germline CDR1 is MGHDK and CDR2 SYGVNS. The CDR3 is 14 residues long.

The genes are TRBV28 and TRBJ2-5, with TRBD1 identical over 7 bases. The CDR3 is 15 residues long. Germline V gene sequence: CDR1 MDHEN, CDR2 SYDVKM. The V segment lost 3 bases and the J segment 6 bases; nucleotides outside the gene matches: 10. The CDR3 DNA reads TGTGCCAGCAGTTTGCAAGGGGGCTCGGGACAGACCCAGTACTTC. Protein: CASSLQGGSGQTQYF. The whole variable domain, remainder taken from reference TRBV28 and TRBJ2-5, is DVKVTQSSRYLVKRTGEKVFLECVQDMDHENMFWYRQDPGLGLRLIYFSYDVKMKEKGDIPEGYSVSREKKERFSLILESASTNQTSMYLCASSLQGGSGQTQYFGPGTRLLVL.

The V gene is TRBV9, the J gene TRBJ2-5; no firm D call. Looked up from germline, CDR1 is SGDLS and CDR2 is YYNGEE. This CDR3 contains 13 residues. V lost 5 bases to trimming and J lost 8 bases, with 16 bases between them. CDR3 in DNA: TGTGCCAGCAGTTCGACTGGTTCCAGAACCCAGTACTTC. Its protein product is CASSSTGSRTQYF.

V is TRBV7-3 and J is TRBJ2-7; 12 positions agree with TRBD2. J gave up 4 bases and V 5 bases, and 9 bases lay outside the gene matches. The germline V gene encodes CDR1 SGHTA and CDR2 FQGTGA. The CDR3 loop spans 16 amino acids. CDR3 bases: TGTGCCAGCAGCCCGAGCGGACTAGCGGGATCTTACGAGCAGTACTTC. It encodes CASSPSGLAGSYEQYF.